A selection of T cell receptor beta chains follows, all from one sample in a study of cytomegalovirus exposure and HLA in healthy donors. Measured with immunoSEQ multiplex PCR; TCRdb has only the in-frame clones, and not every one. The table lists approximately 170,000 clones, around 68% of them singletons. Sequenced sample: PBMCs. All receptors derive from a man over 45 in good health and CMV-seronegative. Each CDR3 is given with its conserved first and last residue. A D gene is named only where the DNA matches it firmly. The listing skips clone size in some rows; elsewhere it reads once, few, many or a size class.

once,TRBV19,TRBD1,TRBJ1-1,TGTGCCAGTAGTATACAGGACAGGGTTTCTGAAGCTTTCTTT,CASSIQDRVSEAFF
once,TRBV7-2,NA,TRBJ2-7,TGTGCCAGCAGCTTAGCCGCAGGGTTGCGATACGAGCAGTACTTC,CASSLAAGLRYEQYF
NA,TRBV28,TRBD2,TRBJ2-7,TGTGCCAGCAGTCGGGGGGGGCCAGGAATCTACGAGCAGTACTTC,CASSRGGPGIYEQYF
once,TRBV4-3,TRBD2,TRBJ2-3,TGCGCCAGCAGCCAAAAGCCGGGACTAGCGGGCCCCGGTGCTAGCACAGATACGCAGTATTTT,CASSQKPGLAGPGASTDTQYF
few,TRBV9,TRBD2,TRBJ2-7,TGTGCCAGCAGCGTAGCCGCGGGGGGCCTCTACGAGCAGTACTTC,CASSVAAGGLYEQYF
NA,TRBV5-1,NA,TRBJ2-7,TGCGCCAGCAGCTTGTACGAACCCACTCAGGGGTACGAGCAGTACTTC,CASSLYEPTQGYEQYF
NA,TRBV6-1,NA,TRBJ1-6,TGTGCCACAACAGGGTCCTCCTATAATTCACCCCTCCACTTT,CATTGSSYNSPLHF
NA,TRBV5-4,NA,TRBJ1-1,TGTGCCAGCAGCTTGGTGAGGGGGATGAACACTGAAGCTTTCTTT,CASSLVRGMNTEAFF
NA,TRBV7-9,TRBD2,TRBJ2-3,TGTGCCAGCAGCTTGACCGGGACTACCACAGATACGCAGTATTTT,CASSLTGTTTDTQYF
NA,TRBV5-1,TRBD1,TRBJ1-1,TGCGCCAGCAGCACAGGGACAGGCTTGATGAACACTGAAGCTTTCTTT,CASSTGTGLMNTEAFF
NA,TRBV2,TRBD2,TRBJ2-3,TGTGCCAGCAGACCGGGAGGCAGCACAGATACGCAGTATTTT,CASRPGGSTDTQYF
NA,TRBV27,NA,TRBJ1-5,TGTGCCAGCAGTTTAGCCCCTCGGGGGCCCCAGCATTTT,CASSLAPRGPQHF
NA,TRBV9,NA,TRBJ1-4,TGTGCCAGCAGCGCGCAACAGGGTTTCAATGAAAAACTGTTTTTT,CASSAQQGFNEKLFF
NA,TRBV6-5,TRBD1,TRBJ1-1,TGTGCCAGCAGTTCTCCAGGGACAGCTGAAGCTTTCTTT,CASSSPGTAEAFF
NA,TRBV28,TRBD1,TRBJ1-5,TGTGCCAGCAGTTTGGCGGGACAGGGAAATCAGCCCCAGCATTTT,CASSLAGQGNQPQHF
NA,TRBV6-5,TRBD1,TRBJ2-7,TGTGCCAGCAGTGACCCGACAGGGGCTAGCGCTTTC,CASSDPTGASAF
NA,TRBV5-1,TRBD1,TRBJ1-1,TGCGCCAGCAGCCCTCGGACAGGGGGCAACACTGAAGCTTTCTTT,CASSPRTGGNTEAFF
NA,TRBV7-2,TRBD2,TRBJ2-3,TGTGCCAGCAGCTTAGGTAGCGGGGGTGGTAGTACGCAGTATTTT,CASSLGSGGGSTQYF
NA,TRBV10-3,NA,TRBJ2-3,TGTGCCATCAGTGAGTCCCCAATTAGCACAGATACGCAGTATTTT,CAISESPISTDTQYF
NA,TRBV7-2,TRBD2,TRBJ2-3,TGTGCCAGCAGCGAGATGGGGACTAGCGGGGTTAGCACAGATACGCAGTATTTT,CASSEMGTSGVSTDTQYF
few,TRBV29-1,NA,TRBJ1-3,TGCAGCGTTTCAGAGGGTGGCTCTGGAAACACCATATATTTT,CSVSEGGSGNTIYF
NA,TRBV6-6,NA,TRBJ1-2,TGTGCCAGCAGTTACTCCCCGGGACAAGGCTACACCTTC,CASSYSPGQGYTF
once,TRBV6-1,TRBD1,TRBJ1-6,TGTGCCAGCAGTCGGGACAGGGTAGTAGATTCACCCCTCCACTTT,CASSRDRVVDSPLHF
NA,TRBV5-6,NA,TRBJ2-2,TGTGCCAGCAGCTTGGCGGGTGTTAACACCGGGGAGCTGTTTTTT,CASSLAGVNTGELFF
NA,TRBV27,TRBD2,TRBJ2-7,TGTGCCAGCAGTTTAACCGGGGGGATCAACGAGCAGTACTTC,CASSLTGGINEQYF
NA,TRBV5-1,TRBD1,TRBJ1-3,TGCGCCAGCAGCTTGAACGGACAGGGGCGACCCTCTGGAAACACCATATATTTT,CASSLNGQGRPSGNTIYF
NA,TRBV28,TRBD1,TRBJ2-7,TGTGCCAGCAGTTGGGGGACAGGGGGACCCTACGAGCAGTACTTC,CASSWGTGGPYEQYF
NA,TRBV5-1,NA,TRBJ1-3,TGCGCCAGCAGCTTATGGGGGGGATCTGGAAACACCATATATTTT,CASSLWGGSGNTIYF
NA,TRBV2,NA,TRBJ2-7,TGTGCCAGCAGCAGAACCGAGCAGTACTTC,CASSRTEQYF
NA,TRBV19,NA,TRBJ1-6,TGTGCCAGTAGTATAGATCGGGGGATCGGACATTCACCCCTCCACTTT,CASSIDRGIGHSPLHF
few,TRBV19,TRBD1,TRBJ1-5,TGTGCCAGTAGCTCGACAGGGAGCCCTCCCCAGCCCCAGCATTTT,CASSSTGSPPQPQHF
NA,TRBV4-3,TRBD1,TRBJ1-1,TGCGCCAGCAGCCAAGATCGGACAGGGACGGGACCGAACACTGAAGCTTTCTTT,CASSQDRTGTGPNTEAFF
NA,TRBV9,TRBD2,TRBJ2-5,TGTGCCAGCAGCGTAGCAACTAGCGGGGCGGGGGAGACCCAGTACTTC,CASSVATSGAGETQYF
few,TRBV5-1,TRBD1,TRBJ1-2,TGCGCCAGCAGCCCCGGCGGACAGGGTGGTGGCTACACCTTC,CASSPGGQGGGYTF
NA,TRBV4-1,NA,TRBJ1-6,TGCGCCAGCAGCCAAGATCAGGACCGGGGAGGTTGGGTTTTACCCCTCCACTTT,CASSQDQDRGGWVLPLHF
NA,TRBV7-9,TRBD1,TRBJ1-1,TGTGCCAGCACCCCTGGACAGGGGGACACTGAAGCTTTCTTT,CASTPGQGDTEAFF
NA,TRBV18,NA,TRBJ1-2,TGTGCCAGCTCACCATTGGCAGCCCCTGAGGCTAATGGCTACACCTTC,CASSPLAAPEANGYTF
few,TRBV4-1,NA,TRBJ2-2,TGCGCCAGCAGGGACAGACCGAACACCGGGGAGCTGTTTTTT,CASRDRPNTGELFF
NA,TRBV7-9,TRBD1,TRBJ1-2,TGTGCCAGCAGCCCGGGACAGCGACCGTATGGCTACACCTTC,CASSPGQRPYGYTF
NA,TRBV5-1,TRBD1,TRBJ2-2,TGCGCCAGCAGCGTCGGACAGGGGACGACGGGGGAGCTGTTTTTT,CASSVGQGTTGELFF
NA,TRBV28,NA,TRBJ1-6,TGTGCCAGCAGATCCCTTCAGCGCTATAATTCACCCCTCCACTTT,CASRSLQRYNSPLHF
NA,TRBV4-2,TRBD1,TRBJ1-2,TGTGCCAGCAGCCAAGATCCCCCGGGACAGGGCAACTATGGCTACACCTTC,CASSQDPPGQGNYGYTF
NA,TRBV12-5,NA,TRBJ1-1,TGTGCTAGTGGTTCCACTTTAACGGGGGACCGACTGGGCACTGAAGCTTTCTTT,CASGSTLTGDRLGTEAFF
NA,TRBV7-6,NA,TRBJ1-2,TGTGCCAGCAGCGGAGGAGGACAGTTAACTAACTATGGCTACACCTTC,CASSGGGQLTNYGYTF
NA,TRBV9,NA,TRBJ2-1,TGTGCCAGCAGCGCCGGGGTAGCCAGTGAGCAGTTCTTC,CASSAGVASEQFF